This is a list of T cell receptor beta chains from one sample in a study of T-cell memory formation after mild COVID-19. MiXCR, run by TCRdb on the 5' RACE reads, gives a single entry per CDR3 protein. This table holds about 170,000 distinct CDR3 sequences, roughly 13% found once. Sequencing was performed on PBMCs or a T cell subset sorted from them (not recorded which). These receptors came from a man between 18 and 29 years old who had mild COVID-19 (a few samples of this study predate the infection). Cell type and time point are not known. Both conserved end residues are part of each CDR3. D genes are given only for firm matches. Expanded clones are given a class, and other clones once, few, many or no size at all.

cdr3_nt	cdr3_aa	d_call	clone_size	v_call	j_call
TGTGCCAGCAGCCCGGTATACAGGACAGGGGGGGCCGGGGAGCTGTTTTTT	CASSPVYRTGGAGELFF	TRBD1	.	TRBV5-4	TRBJ2-2
TGTGCCAGCAGCCCGAGAGCGGGGAGCTCCTACAATGAGCAGTTCTTC	CASSPRAGSSYNEQFF	TRBD2	.	TRBV11-1	TRBJ2-1
TGTGCCAGCAGCTTAGATAGTAGTGAGCAGTTCTTC	CASSLDSSEQFF	.	many	TRBV11-2	TRBJ2-1
TGTGCCAGCAGAGCCCAGGGAGGTGAGCAGTTCTTC	CASRAQGGEQFF	.	few	TRBV6-1	TRBJ2-1
TGTGCCAGCAGCTTTGGCAGGGGGTACTATGGCTACACCTTC	CASSFGRGYYGYTF	TRBD1	.	TRBV11-2	TRBJ1-2
TGTGCCACCAAGGGCGGGGTGGGGGAGACCCAGTACTTC	CATKGGVGETQYF	.	.	TRBV15	TRBJ2-5
TGTGCCAGCAGCTTAACCTCGAGCTCCTACAATGAGCAGTTCTTC	CASSLTSSSYNEQFF	.	few	TRBV11-2	TRBJ2-1
TGTGCCACCAGCAGGCTTGGACAGGGGGGTGGCTACACCTTC	CATSRLGQGGGYTF	TRBD1	.	TRBV15	TRBJ1-2
TGTGCCAGCAGCTTAGGGGGTCATGGAGGCCAAGAGACCCAGTACTTC	CASSLGGHGGQETQYF	.	few	TRBV7-2	TRBJ2-5
TGCGCCAGCAGCCAAGATCCCTACAGTGAAGCTTTCTTT	CASSQDPYSEAFF	.	.	TRBV4-1	TRBJ1-1
TGTGCCATCACGACTAGCGGGGAGAGCACAGATACGCAGTATTTT	CAITTSGESTDTQYF	TRBD2	many	TRBV10-3	TRBJ2-3